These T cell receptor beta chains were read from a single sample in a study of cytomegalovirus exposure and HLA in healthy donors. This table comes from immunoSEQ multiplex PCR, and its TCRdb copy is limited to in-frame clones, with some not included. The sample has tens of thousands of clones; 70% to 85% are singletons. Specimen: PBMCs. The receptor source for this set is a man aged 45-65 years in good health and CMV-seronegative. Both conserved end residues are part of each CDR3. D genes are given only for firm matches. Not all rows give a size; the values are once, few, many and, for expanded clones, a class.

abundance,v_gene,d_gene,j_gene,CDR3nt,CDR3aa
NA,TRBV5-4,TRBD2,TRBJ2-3,TGTGCCAGCAGCTTGAGGACTAGCGGGAGCAGGACAGATACGCAGTATTTT,CASSLRTSGSRTDTQYF
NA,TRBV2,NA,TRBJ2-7,TGTGCCAGCATCCTCAGGGCCTCTATGTACGAGCAGTACTTC,CASILRASMYEQYF
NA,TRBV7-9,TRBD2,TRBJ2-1,TGTTCCAGCAGCATGTCTAGCGGATACAATGAGCAGTTCTTC,CSSSMSSGYNEQFF
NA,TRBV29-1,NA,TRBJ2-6,TGCAGCGTTGATAGCTCCTCTGGGGCCAACGTCCTGACTTTC,CSVDSSSGANVLTF
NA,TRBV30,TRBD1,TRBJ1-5,TGTGCCTGGAGTGACTTAAGGACAGGGGGCCCCTTTTTTGTTGGCAGCAATCAGCCCCAGCATTTT,CAWSDLRTGGPFFVGSNQPQHF
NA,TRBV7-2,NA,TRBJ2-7,TGTGCCAGCAGCGTAAGGTCTGGACAATCTCGCGAGCAGTACTTC,CASSVRSGQSREQYF
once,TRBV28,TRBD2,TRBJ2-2,TGTGCCAGCAGCGTAGCTAGCGGGGTAACCGGGGAGCTGTTTTTT,CASSVASGVTGELFF
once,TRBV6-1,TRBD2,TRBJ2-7,TGTGCCAGCAGTGAATTTCTAGCGGTCGGCTCCTACGAGCAGTACTTC,CASSEFLAVGSYEQYF
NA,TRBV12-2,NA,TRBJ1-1,TGTGCAAGTCGCTTATTAATACCGACAGGGTTAATCGCTGAAGCTTTCTTT,CASRLLIPTGLIAEAFF
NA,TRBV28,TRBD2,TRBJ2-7,TGTGCCAGCAGTTTCGGCGGGGGAGCCTACGAGCAGTACTTC,CASSFGGGAYEQYF
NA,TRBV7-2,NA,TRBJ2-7,TGTGCCAGCAGCTTAGATCCGGGTAACTACGAGCAGTACTTC,CASSLDPGNYEQYF
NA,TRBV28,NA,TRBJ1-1,TGTGCCAGCAGCTTACAGGGGAACACTGAAGCTTTCTTT,CASSLQGNTEAFF
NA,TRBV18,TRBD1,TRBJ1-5,TGTGCCAGCTCACCAGCAGTACAGGGGGACCAGCCCCAGCATTTT,CASSPAVQGDQPQHF
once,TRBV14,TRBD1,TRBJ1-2,TGTGCCAGCAGCCACCCGGGACAGGGGAGGAAGGGCTATGGCTACACCTTC,CASSHPGQGRKGYGYTF
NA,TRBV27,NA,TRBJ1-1,TGTGCCAGCAGTTATATGGCCCGAGGGACTGAAGCTTTCTTT,CASSYMARGTEAFF
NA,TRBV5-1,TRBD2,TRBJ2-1,TGCGCCAGCAGCCTCCTCGGGAGCGGGGGCTACAATGAGCAGTTCTTC,CASSLLGSGGYNEQFF
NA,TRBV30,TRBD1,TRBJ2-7,TGTGCCTGGAGGATCGGACAGGCCCTCTCCTACGAGCAGTACTTC,CAWRIGQALSYEQYF
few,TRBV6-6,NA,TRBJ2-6,TGTGCCAGCAGTGGGGGCCTCTCTGGGGCCAACGTCCTGACTTTC,CASSGGLSGANVLTF
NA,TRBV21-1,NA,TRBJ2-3,TGTGCCAGCCCCCCAGGGGCGGGAGAGGGGGGTGATACGCAGTATTTT,CASPPGAGEGGDTQYF
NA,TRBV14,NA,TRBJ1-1,TGTGCCAGCAGCCAAGGCATTCTATCCGGGGGAGAACTTGAAGCTTTCTTT,CASSQGILSGGELEAFF
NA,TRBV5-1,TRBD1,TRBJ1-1,TGCGCCAGCAGCGGGGGGACAGGTCAGAACACTGAAGCTTTCTTT,CASSGGTGQNTEAFF
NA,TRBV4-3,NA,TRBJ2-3,TGCGCCAGCAGCCCCTCCGGGCGAGCGGGTGACGGTGGGGATACGCAGTATTTT,CASSPSGRAGDGGDTQYF
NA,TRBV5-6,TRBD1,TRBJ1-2,TGTGCCAGCAGCCAGGACAGGGGGTATGGCTACACCTTC,CASSQDRGYGYTF
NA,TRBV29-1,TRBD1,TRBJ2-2,TGCAGCGTTCAAGGCGGTGGGACAGCGAACACCGGGGAGCTGTTTTTT,CSVQGGGTANTGELFF
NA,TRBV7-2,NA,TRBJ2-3,TGTGCCAGCAGCTTATTGGGGGGACCAGATACGCAGTATTTT,CASSLLGGPDTQYF